The entry below describes one T cell receptor beta chain. The antigen is undetermined. This specimen belongs to a study of high-grade serous ovarian cancer treatment subgroups. With 5 bases clipped from V and 3 bases from J, the junction kept 4 bases outside the gene matches. CDR1 is SEHNR and CDR2 is FQNEAQ in the germline V gene (reference sequence). CDR3 size: 15 residues. Tumor samples were obtained before definitive surgery or chemotherapy. Study-level findings and limits: Higher neoantigen levels went with greater TCR clonal relatedness. These tumor repertoires lack spatial information from bulk sequencing.

The data were produced by immunoSEQ multiplex PCR, yet TCRdb's version contains in-frame clones alone and is incomplete. The repertoire holds some 7,000 clones, with 79% as singletons. This chain joins TRBV7-9 and TRBJ1-3; TRBD1 aligns across 10 bases. This clonotype was obtained from a human donor with high-grade serous ovarian cancer. What was sequenced was tumor tissue. The CDR3 region is CASSTTGGGGNTIYF. CDR3 coding DNA: TGTGCCAGCAGCACGACAGGGGGCGGTGGAAACACCATATATTTT.